One and the same sample provided the 11 T cell receptor beta chains below, sequenced in a study of cytomegalovirus exposure and HLA in healthy donors. The protocol was immunoSEQ multiplex PCR, while the TCRdb copy is restricted to in-frame clones and leaves out a portion. The sample has some 190,000 clones, roughly nine tenths seen once; the top ten hold 7.2%. Sequenced sample: PBMCs. The receptors come from a man aged 30 to 39 in good health and CMV-seropositive.

The chain employs TRBV7-2 and TRBJ1-1; the D gene is possibly TRBD1 (5 bases). V was shortened by 4 bases and J by 1 base, with 7 bases between the two germline ends. The CDR3 covers 13 residues. Germline loops: CDR1 SGHTA, CDR2 FQGNSA. CDR3 loop: CASSSTGNTEAFF. The CDR3, as DNA: TGTGCCAGCAGCTCCACAGGGAACACTGAAGCTTTCTTT.

The V call is TRBV29-1, the J call TRBJ2-7, with D possibly TRBD2 on 6 matching bases. Germline loops: CDR1 SQVTM, CDR2 ANQGSEA. V lost 7 bases to trimming and J lost 0 bases, with 13 bases between them. This CDR3 spans 13 amino acids. The CDR3 spells CSATGVYSYEQYF. The DNA of the CDR3 is TGCAGCGCCACGGGGGTTTACTCCTACGAGCAGTACTTC.

The CDR3 reads CASSLREGQNTEAFF. DNA for the CDR3: TGTGCCAGCAGCTTACGGGAGGGCCAGAACACTGAAGCTTTCTTT. This sequence joins TRBV7-9 and TRBJ1-1; D unresolved. Germline CDR1 and CDR2: SEHNR and FQNEAQ (reference sequence). The ends were cut back, 2 bases at V and 1 base at J, with 11 bases in the middle. The CDR3 runs 15 residues.

The chain carries TRBV7-3 and TRBJ1-1, with D perhaps TRBD1 (6 bases). The CDR3 loop spans 16 amino acids. The V and J ends lost 2 bases and 0 bases respectively, with 13 bases between them. CDR1 is SGHTA, CDR2 FQGTGA, per germline. DNA of the CDR3: TGTGCCAGCAGCTTAGATAAGGACAGCATGAACACTGAAGCTTTCTTT. Its translation is CASSLDKDSMNTEAFF.

Here the CDR3 DNA reads TGCGCCAGCAGCTTGGTTCCTAGCAGCGAGACCCAGTACTTC. Its protein is CASSLVPSSETQYF. The chain couples TRBV5-1 to TRBJ2-5; the D gene is possibly TRBD2 (5 bases). V lost 0 bases, J lost 5 bases, and 11 bases lay in between. Germline V gene data show CDR1 as SGHRS and CDR2 as YFSETQ. The CDR3 runs 14 residues.

This clone came up once. The chain carries TRBV18 and TRBJ1-5; a weak D match, TRBD1 (5 bases). CDR3 length: 15 amino acids. The germline V gene encodes CDR1 KGHSH and CDR2 LQKENI. Trimming cost V 3 bases and J 5 bases, with 14 bases left between them. The CDR3 DNA reads TGTGCCAGCTCACCCTCGGGGGGGAACTATCAGCCCCAGCATTTT. Translating it yields CASSPSGGNYQPQHF. Combining the CDR3 with reference TRBV18 and TRBJ1-5 gives the whole variable domain NAGVMQNPRHLVRRRGQEARLRCSPMKGHSHVYWYRQLPEEGLKFMVYLQKENIIDESGMPKERFSAEFPKEGPSILRIQQVVRGDSAAYFCASSPSGGNYQPQHFGDGTRLSIL.

The table lists this clone with a few counts. The chain combines TRBV7-9 with TRBJ2-7; tentatively, D is TRBD2 (5 bases). Trimming took 5 bases from V and 5 from J, leaving 16 bases between them. The length of the CDR3 is 14 residues. Germline V gives CDR1 SEHNR, CDR2 FQNEAQ (reference sequence). CDR3 sequence (DNA): TGTGCCAGCAGCCCTCATGTGGAGAGGGACGAGCAGTACTTC. Residues: CASSPHVERDEQYF.

The V and J genes are TRBV7-2 and TRBJ2-7; D might be TRBD1 or TRBD2, each matching 5 bases. The CDR3 spans 14 residues. Germline-derived CDR1 and CDR2 are SGHTA and FQGNSA. V was pared by 4 bases and J by 0 bases, with 10 bases between. The CDR3 DNA is TGTGCCAGCAGCTCTCGAGGGACCTCCTACGAGCAGTACTTC. Its protein product is CASSSRGTSYEQYF.

The rearrangement joins TRBV28 to TRBJ1-2; no clear D. V was trimmed by 2 bases and J by 3 bases, leaving 7 bases between them. The germline V gene encodes CDR1 MDHEN and CDR2 SYDVKM. This CDR3 has 13 residues. CDR3 loop: CASSLIGDYGYTF. CDR3 bases: TGTGCCAGCAGTTTAATCGGGGACTATGGCTACACCTTC.

The chain couples TRBV7-3 to TRBJ2-3; D not certain. CDR1 SGHTA and CDR2 FQGTGA come from the germline V gene. This CDR3 has 12 amino acids. V dropped 4 bases and J dropped 7 bases, with 9 bases sitting between them. The CDR3 region is CASSSQNYTQYF. The CDR3 DNA reads as TGTGCCAGCAGCTCTCAGAACTATACGCAGTATTTT.

The V call is TRBV29-1, the J call TRBJ2-4; D is unresolved. This CDR3 spans 15 amino acids. Trimming shortened V by 0 bases and J by 2 bases, and 11 bases separated the two germline ends. Germline CDR1 reads SQVTM; CDR2 reads ANQGSEA. The chain's CDR3 is CSVEEWIRSKNIQYF. The CDR3, as DNA: TGCAGCGTTGAAGAGTGGATCAGGTCCAAAAACATTCAGTACTTC.